This TCR beta chain comes out of a study of blood T cell repertoires in COVID-19. Study-level information: In each case, the material was cDNA or gDNA derived from T cells, B-cell-depleted T cells, or PBMCs.

Germline V gives CDR1 MNHEY, CDR2 SMNVEV (reference sequence). The CDR3 totals 17 residues. The V segment lost 8 bases and the J segment 10 bases; nucleotides outside the gene matches: 16. Sequencing was performed with immunoSEQ multiplex PCR; in TCRdb, only in-frame clones are kept and a portion is missing. The table includes fewer than 200,000 clones, around 85% detected once. Input material: peripheral blood. The chain couples TRBV27 to TRBJ2-1; 14 nucleotides agree with TRBD2. The receptor was derived from a man aged 55 to 70 who had recovered from COVID-19. In DNA form, the CDR3 reads TGTGCCAGCCGACCGGGACTAGCGGGGGTACCCCCCCCGGAGCAGTTCTTC. This sequence encodes CASRPGLAGVPPPEQFF.